The rows below give T cell receptor beta chains drawn from one sample of a study of PD-1 blockade in mismatch repair-deficient tumors. Profiling relied on immunoSEQ multiplex PCR, and the TCRdb table lists in-frame clones only, not all of them. This table holds under 95,000 clones, over 70% found once. The sequences come from peripheral blood, collected 12 weeks after starting pembrolizumab. These receptors were obtained from an adult with mismatch repair-deficient cancer. The CDR3 runs from the conserved cysteine through the conserved F or W. Each record gives: D gene, clone size, J gene, V gene, CDR3 protein, CDR3 DNA. A D gene is named only where the DNA matches it firmly. Expanded clones are given a class, and other clones once, few, many or no size at all.

d_call: -
clone_size: -
j_call: TRBJ2-7
v_call: TRBV19
cdr3_aa: CASSIGSQSSEQYF
cdr3_nt: TGTGCCAGTAGTATAGGAAGCCAGTCTAGTGAGCAGTACTTC

d_call: TRBD1
clone_size: once
j_call: TRBJ1-1
v_call: TRBV23-1
cdr3_aa: CASSQSKRDRGQDTEAFF
cdr3_nt: TGCGCCAGCAGTCAATCGAAACGGGACAGGGGGCAGGACACTGAAGCTTTCTTT

d_call: -
clone_size: -
j_call: TRBJ2-7
v_call: TRBV27
cdr3_aa: CASSFKPYPPYEQYF
cdr3_nt: TGTGCCAGCAGTTTCAAACCCTACCCCCCCTACGAGCAGTACTTC

d_call: -
clone_size: once
j_call: TRBJ2-1
v_call: TRBV27
cdr3_aa: CASSLSLPPYNEQFF
cdr3_nt: TGTGCCAGCAGTTTGAGTCTACCTCCCTACAATGAGCAGTTCTTC

d_call: TRBD2
clone_size: -
j_call: TRBJ2-1
v_call: TRBV6-1
cdr3_aa: CASSVEREGYEQFF
cdr3_nt: TGTGCCAGCAGTGTAGAGCGGGAGGGCTATGAGCAGTTCTTC

d_call: TRBD1
clone_size: -
j_call: TRBJ2-2
v_call: TRBV4-3
cdr3_aa: CASSQVSGRGRDTGELFF
cdr3_nt: TGCGCCAGCAGCCAAGTTAGCGGCAGGGGGCGGGACACCGGGGAGCTGTTTTTT

d_call: -
clone_size: once
j_call: TRBJ1-1
v_call: TRBV15
cdr3_aa: CATSRERHPNTEAFF
cdr3_nt: TGTGCCACCAGCAGAGAAAGACATCCGAACACTGAAGCTTTCTTT

d_call: TRBD2
clone_size: -
j_call: TRBJ2-4
v_call: TRBV19
cdr3_aa: CASSIPSGGRGNIQYF
cdr3_nt: TGTGCCAGTAGTATACCCTCGGGAGGGCGAGGAAACATTCAGTACTTC

d_call: -
clone_size: -
j_call: TRBJ2-7
v_call: TRBV11-3
cdr3_aa: CASSSREVPYEQYF
cdr3_nt: TGTGCCAGCAGCTCCAGGGAGGTCCCCTACGAGCAGTACTTC

d_call: TRBD2
clone_size: -
j_call: TRBJ2-1
v_call: TRBV2
cdr3_aa: CASTRWASGTSSYYNEQFF
cdr3_nt: TGTGCCAGCACGAGGTGGGCTAGCGGGACCAGCTCATACTACAATGAGCAGTTCTTC

d_call: -
clone_size: once
j_call: TRBJ2-5
v_call: TRBV5-6
cdr3_aa: CASSLGWWAGGTQYF
cdr3_nt: TGTGCCAGCAGCTTGGGATGGTGGGCCGGAGGAACCCAGTACTTC

d_call: TRBD1
clone_size: few
j_call: TRBJ1-2
v_call: TRBV15
cdr3_aa: CATSIGQGSYGYTF
cdr3_nt: TGTGCCACCAGCATCGGACAGGGCTCCTATGGCTACACCTTC

d_call: TRBD1
clone_size: few
j_call: TRBJ1-2
v_call: TRBV5-1
cdr3_aa: CASSLGQGKNGYTF
cdr3_nt: TGCGCCAGCAGCTTGGGACAGGGGAAGAATGGCTACACCTTC

d_call: -
clone_size: -
j_call: TRBJ1-2
v_call: TRBV6-1
cdr3_aa: CASSEGLNGNYGYTF
cdr3_nt: TGTGCCAGCAGTGAAGGCCTAAACGGGAACTATGGCTACACCTTC

d_call: TRBD1
clone_size: -
j_call: TRBJ2-2
v_call: TRBV10-3
cdr3_aa: CAISDPGQGTGELFF
cdr3_nt: TGTGCCATCAGTGACCCGGGACAGGGAACCGGGGAGCTGTTTTTT

d_call: -
clone_size: -
j_call: TRBJ2-7
v_call: TRBV9
cdr3_aa: CASSPSAGVVYEQYF
cdr3_nt: TGTGCCAGCAGCCCCAGCGCAGGGGTAGTCTACGAGCAGTACTTC